The rows below give T cell receptor beta chains drawn from one sample of a study of blood T cell repertoires in COVID-19. Assay used: immunoSEQ multiplex PCR; TCRdb lists only in-frame clones, some missing. The sample records around 260,000 clones, roughly 87% being singletons. What was sequenced was peripheral blood. The receptors originated from a human donor in a cohort sampled during active COVID-19. CDR3s leave out the opening cysteine and the closing phenylalanine or tryptophan.

v_gene: TRBV9
j_gene: TRBJ2-1
CDR3aa: ASSVAPSGYDNEQF

v_gene: TRBV28
j_gene: TRBJ1-1
CDR3aa: ASSPPVSGAF

v_gene: TRBV5-1
j_gene: TRBJ1-2
CDR3aa: ASTRSSGANGYT

v_gene: TRBV7-8
j_gene: TRBJ2-3
CDR3aa: ASSSTSGTTDTQY

v_gene: TRBV5-1
j_gene: TRBJ2-3
CDR3aa: ATNPDRPGTDTQY

v_gene: TRBV3-1/TRBV3-2
j_gene: TRBJ1-4
CDR3aa: ASSQVPLGGNEKLF

v_gene: TRBV18
j_gene: TRBJ2-7
CDR3aa: ASSPQGQDGEQY

v_gene: TRBV5-4
j_gene: TRBJ2-1
CDR3aa: ASSPGGTGYNEQF

v_gene: TRBV6-5
j_gene: TRBJ1-5
CDR3aa: ASTSGQGQPQH

v_gene: TRBV21-1
j_gene: TRBJ2-7
CDR3aa: ASNRFFRVDSLCEQY

v_gene: TRBV12-3/TRBV12-4
j_gene: TRBJ1-5
CDR3aa: ASSRISQPQH

v_gene: TRBV7-2
j_gene: TRBJ2-3
CDR3aa: ASSLAGGLGTDTQY

v_gene: TRBV20-1
j_gene: TRBJ1-5
CDR3aa: SASTGDDQPQH

v_gene: TRBV27
j_gene: TRBJ2-7
CDR3aa: ATGAGKYEQY

v_gene: TRBV6-2/TRBV6-3
j_gene: TRBJ2-7
CDR3aa: ASSHSPLAGRPYEQY

v_gene: TRBV12-3/TRBV12-4
j_gene: TRBJ1-2
CDR3aa: ASSPTINYGYT

v_gene: TRBV3-1/TRBV3-2
j_gene: TRBJ2-6
CDR3aa: ANSQEWAKSGANVLT

v_gene: TRBV10-1
j_gene: TRBJ2-1
CDR3aa: ASSASGSPNEQF

v_gene: TRBV3-1/TRBV3-2
j_gene: TRBJ2-2
CDR3aa: ATGTLNTGELF